This T cell receptor (beta chain) is from a study of shared clonotypes between healthy human individuals. Study results and limitations: Rarefaction analysis demonstrated incomplete sorted-subset sequencing notwithstanding large depth.

To note about this clone: Its matching antigen is unknown.

How the authors handled the data: Filtering differed since immunoSEQ provided only junctions, with no quality scores. Profiled with immunoSEQ multiplex PCR; TCRdb holds only in-frame clones, not every one. The DNA was the basis for D and trimming; V, J and clone size are from that table. The table records approximately 1,000,000 clones, approximately 77% of them present only once. Germline CDR1 is SGHTA and CDR2 is FQGNSA. Trimming cost V 4 bases and J 3 bases; bases outside gene matches: 9. The CDR3 has 16 amino acids. The investigators split CD4+ cells into a CD45RA+ naive subset and a CD45RA-negative memory subset.

The gene calls are TRBV7-2 and TRBJ2-7; 10 positions match TRBD2. The TCR comes from a young man in good health. Some clones in this sample may be carry-over from other donors' samples. Sequencing used memory CD4+ T cells from PBMCs. The subset denotes: CD45RA-negative fraction. This CDR3 is CASSSGGLAEGYEQYF. The CDR3 nucleotides read TGTGCCAGCAGCTCAGGCGGACTAGCGGAAGGCTACGAGCAGTACTTC.